This TCR beta chain was profiled in a study of T cells in Graves' hyperthyroidism and ophthalmopathy. TCR beta CDR3 sequences were amplified from RNA transcripts. The primer set for the first-round RT-PCR of the TCR CDR3 was HTBI. TCRdb re-called the multiplex PCR reads with MiXCR, one entry per CDR3 protein. This sample has 600,000 or so distinct CDR3 sequences; around 46% occur once, and the top ten carry 8.2%. V was shortened by 5 bases and J by 8 bases, with 10 bases between the two germline ends. From germline, CDR1 is SNHLY and CDR2 FYNNEI. The CDR3 covers 12 residues. The material sequenced was peripheral blood or thyroid tissue (not recorded which). This rearrangement joins TRBV2 to TRBJ2-1, with a weak D call TRBD2 (6 bases). This TCR came from a woman aged 18-35 years with Graves' hyperthyroidism. The CDR3 here is CASSYPSDEQFF. The CDR3, as DNA: TGTGCCAGCAGTTACCCTAGCGATGAGCAGTTCTTC.